The source of this TCR beta chain is a study of cytotoxic CD8 clonotypes in ibrutinib-treated CLL. CDR1 SGDLS and CDR2 YYNGEE come from the germline V gene. V lost 0 bases, J lost 1 base, and 8 bases lay in between. The CDR3 runs 14 residues. Repertoires were generated with immunoSEQ multiplex PCR, while TCRdb's copy carries only in-frame clones and drops some. Of about 49,000 clones listed, roughly 50% are singletons. Specimen: PBMCs, collected after 12 months of ibrutinib treatment. The TCR comes from a human donor with chronic lymphocytic leukemia. The chain has TRBV9 and TRBJ2-7; no reliable D call. The CDR3 DNA reads TGTGCCAGCAGCGTAGTGGCAGTATCCTACGAGCAGTACTTC. It encodes CASSVVAVSYEQYF.